These 9 T cell receptor beta chains share one sample of origin, sequenced in a study of monozygotic twins with inflammatory bowel disease. TCRdb re-analyzed the 5' RACE reads; it lists each CDR3 protein once, without DNA. Here the sample table reports approximately 400,000 distinct CDR3 sequences. The sequenced sample consisted of blood. These receptors originate from a human donor with ulcerative colitis or Crohn's disease, or a healthy co-twin of an affected twin (not recorded which).

The chain is built from TRBV20-1 and TRBJ2-5; TCRdb's D call, TRBD1, is unchecked because there is no DNA. This CDR3 has 13 residues. Germline CDR1 and CDR2: DFQATT and SNEGSKA (reference sequence). The CDR3 loop is CSAMMAGQETQYF.

The rearrangement joins TRBV20-1 to TRBJ1-4; TCRdb's D call, TRBD1, is unchecked because there is no DNA. The CDR3 has 14 amino acids. Germline CDR1 and CDR2: DFQATT and SNEGSKA (reference sequence). This CDR3 reads CSAATGRGNEKLFF.

J is TRBJ2-5 and V is TRBV7-2. Germline V lookup: CDR1 SGHTA, CDR2 FQGNSA. The CDR3 consists of 11 residues. The CDR3 reads CASSARETQYF.

The rearrangement joins TRBV24-1 to TRBJ2-3; TCRdb calls TRBD2, which cannot be checked without DNA. In germline, CDR1 is KGHDR, CDR2 SFDVKD. The CDR3 sequence is 14 residues long. The CDR3 loop reads CATSDSLAGDTPYF.

V usage is TRBV24-1 and J usage is TRBJ2-3; there is no DNA to check the TCRdb D call of TRBD1. CDR1 and CDR2 (germline): KGHDR, SFDVKD. The CDR3 extends over 11 amino acids. The CDR3 spells CATSDGRGQYF.

The chain has TRBV10-3 and TRBJ2-3; there is no DNA to check the TCRdb D call of TRBD2. Germline V CDR1 and CDR2: ENHRY, SYGVKD. CDR3 size: 16 residues. CDR3 protein: CAISESTSGVTDTQYF.

The chain uses TRBV20-1 and TRBJ2-5; TCRdb lists TRBD2, though no DNA is available to test this call. The germline V gene has CDR1 DFQATT and CDR2 SNEGSKA (reference sequence). This CDR3 is 14 amino acids long. CDR3 amino acids: CSAQTSGEQETQYF.

The V gene is TRBV11-2, the J gene TRBJ2-7; TCRdb proposes TRBD2, but this gene call is untestable without DNA. There are 16 residues in the CDR3. CDR1 and CDR2 (germline): SGHAT, FQNNGV. CDR3 protein: CASSPRMVAGRGEQYF.

The chain is built from TRBV7-9 and TRBJ1-4. CDR3 length: 14 amino acids. The V gene's germline CDR1 is SEHNR and CDR2 FQNEAQ (reference sequence). This CDR3 is CASSLDGLHEKLFF.